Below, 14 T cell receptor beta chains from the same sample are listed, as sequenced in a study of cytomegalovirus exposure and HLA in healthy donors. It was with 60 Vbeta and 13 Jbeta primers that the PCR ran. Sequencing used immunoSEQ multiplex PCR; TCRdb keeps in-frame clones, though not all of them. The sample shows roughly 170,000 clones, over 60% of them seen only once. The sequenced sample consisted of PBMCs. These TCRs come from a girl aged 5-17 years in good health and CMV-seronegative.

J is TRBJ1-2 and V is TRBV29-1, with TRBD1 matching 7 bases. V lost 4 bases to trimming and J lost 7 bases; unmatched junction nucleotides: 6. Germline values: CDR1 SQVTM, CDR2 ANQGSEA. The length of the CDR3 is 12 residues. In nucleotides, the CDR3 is TGCAGCGTTGGAGAGGGACAGAGTGGCTACACCTTC. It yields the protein CSVGEGQSGYTF. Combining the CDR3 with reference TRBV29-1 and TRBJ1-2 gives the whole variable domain SAVISQKPSRDICQRGTSLTIQCQVDSQVTMMFWYRQQPGQSLTLIATANQGSEATYESGFVIDKFPISRPNLTFSTLTVSNMSPEDSSIYLCSVGEGQSGYTFGSGTRLTVV.

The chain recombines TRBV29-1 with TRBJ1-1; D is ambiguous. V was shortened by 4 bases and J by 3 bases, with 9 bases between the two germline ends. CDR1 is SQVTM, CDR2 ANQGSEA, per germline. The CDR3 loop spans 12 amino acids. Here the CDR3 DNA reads TGCAGCGTTGGTCCCGGGTACACTGAAGCTTTCTTT. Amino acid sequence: CSVGPGYTEAFF.

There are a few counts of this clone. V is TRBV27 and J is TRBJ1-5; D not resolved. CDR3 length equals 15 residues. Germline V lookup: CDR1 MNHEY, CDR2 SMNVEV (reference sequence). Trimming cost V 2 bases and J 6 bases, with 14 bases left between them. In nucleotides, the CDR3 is TGTGCCAGCAGTTTAGGTTCGGGGTTTGTTCAGCCCCAGCATTTT. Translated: CASSLGSGFVQPQHF.

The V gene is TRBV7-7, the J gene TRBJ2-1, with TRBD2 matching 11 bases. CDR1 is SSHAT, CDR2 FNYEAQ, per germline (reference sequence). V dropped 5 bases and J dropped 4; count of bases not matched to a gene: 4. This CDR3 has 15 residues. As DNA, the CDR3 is TGTGCCAGCAGCCCGACTAGCGGGGAGTACAATGAGCAGTTCTTC. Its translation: CASSPTSGEYNEQFF.

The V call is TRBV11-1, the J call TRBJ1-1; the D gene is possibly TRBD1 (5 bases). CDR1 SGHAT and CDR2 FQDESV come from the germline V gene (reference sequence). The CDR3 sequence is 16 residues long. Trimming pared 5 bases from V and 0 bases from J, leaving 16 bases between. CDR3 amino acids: CASSPNGGVLNTEAFF. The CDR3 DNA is TGTGCCAGCAGCCCTAACGGGGGGGTCTTGAACACTGAAGCTTTCTTT.

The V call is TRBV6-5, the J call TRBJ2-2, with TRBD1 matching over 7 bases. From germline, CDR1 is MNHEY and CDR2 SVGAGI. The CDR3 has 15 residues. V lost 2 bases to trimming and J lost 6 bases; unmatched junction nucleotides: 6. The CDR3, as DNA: TGTGCCAGCAGTTACAACAGGGGTGGTTCCGGGGAGCTGTTTTTT. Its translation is CASSYNRGGSGELFF.

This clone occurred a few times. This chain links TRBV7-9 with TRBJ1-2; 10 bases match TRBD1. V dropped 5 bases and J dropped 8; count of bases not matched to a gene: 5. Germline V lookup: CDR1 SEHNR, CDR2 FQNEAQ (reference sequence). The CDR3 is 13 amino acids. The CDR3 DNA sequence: TGTGCCAGCAGCCAGGGACAGGGGCAAGGCTACACCTTC. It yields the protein CASSQGQGQGYTF.

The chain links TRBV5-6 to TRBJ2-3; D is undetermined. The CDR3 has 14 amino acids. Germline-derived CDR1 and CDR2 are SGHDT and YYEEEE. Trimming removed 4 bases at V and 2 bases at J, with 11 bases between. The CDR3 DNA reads TGTGCCAGCAGCCCAGTCCCTTTCACAGATACGCAGTATTTT. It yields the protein CASSPVPFTDTQYF. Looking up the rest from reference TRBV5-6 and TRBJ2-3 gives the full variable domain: DAGVTQSPTHLIKTRGQQVTLRCSPKSGHDTVSWYQQALGQGPQFIFQYYEEEERQRGNFPDRFSGHQFPNYSSELNVNALLLGDSALYLCASSPVPFTDTQYFGPGTRLTVL.

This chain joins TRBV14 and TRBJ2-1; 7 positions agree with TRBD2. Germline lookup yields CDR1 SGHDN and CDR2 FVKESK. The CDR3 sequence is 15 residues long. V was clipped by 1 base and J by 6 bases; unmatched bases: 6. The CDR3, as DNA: TGTGCCAGCAGCCAAGGGGACTACCTCTTCAATGAGCAGTTCTTC. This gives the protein CASSQGDYLFNEQFF. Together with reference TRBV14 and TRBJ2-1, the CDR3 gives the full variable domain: EAGVTQFPSHSVIEKGQTVTLRCDPISGHDNLYWYRRVMGKEIKFLLHFVKESKQDESGMPNNRFLAERTGGTYSTLKVQPAELEDSGVYFCASSQGDYLFNEQFFGPGTRLTVL.

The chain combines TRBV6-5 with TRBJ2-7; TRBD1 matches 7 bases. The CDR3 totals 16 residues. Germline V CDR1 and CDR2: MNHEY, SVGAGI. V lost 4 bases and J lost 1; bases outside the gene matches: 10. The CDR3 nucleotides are TGTGCCAGCAGTTCGCCCCACAGGGGACAATCCTACGAGCAGTACTTC. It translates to CASSSPHRGQSYEQYF.

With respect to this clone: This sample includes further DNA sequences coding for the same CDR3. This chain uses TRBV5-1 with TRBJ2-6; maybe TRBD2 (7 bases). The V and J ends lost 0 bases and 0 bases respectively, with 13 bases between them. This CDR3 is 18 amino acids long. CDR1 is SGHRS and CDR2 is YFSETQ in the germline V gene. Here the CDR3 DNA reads TGCGCCAGCAGCTTGGATACGGGGGGCAGCTCTGGGGCCAACGTCCTGACTTTC. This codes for CASSLDTGGSSGANVLTF.

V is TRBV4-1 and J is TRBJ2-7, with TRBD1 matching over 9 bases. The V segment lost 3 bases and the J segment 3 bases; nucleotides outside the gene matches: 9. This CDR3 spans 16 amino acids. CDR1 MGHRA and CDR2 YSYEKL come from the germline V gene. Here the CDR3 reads CASSHKQGAVVYEQYF. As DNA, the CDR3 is TGCGCCAGCAGCCACAAACAGGGGGCGGTGGTCTACGAGCAGTACTTC.

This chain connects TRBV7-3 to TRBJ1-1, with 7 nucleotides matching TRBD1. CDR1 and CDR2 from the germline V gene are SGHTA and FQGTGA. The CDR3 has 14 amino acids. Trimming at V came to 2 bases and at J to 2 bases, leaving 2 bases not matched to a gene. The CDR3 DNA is TGTGCCAGCAGCTTAGGAGGGGGCAACACTGAAGCTTTCTTT. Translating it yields CASSLGGGNTEAFF.

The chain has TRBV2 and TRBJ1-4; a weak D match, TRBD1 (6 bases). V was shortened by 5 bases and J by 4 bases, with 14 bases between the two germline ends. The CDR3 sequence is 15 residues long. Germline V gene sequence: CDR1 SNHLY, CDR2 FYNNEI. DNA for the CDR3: TGTGCCAGCAGTTCCACAGGGATCGATAATGAAAAACTGTTTTTT. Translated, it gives CASSSTGIDNEKLFF.